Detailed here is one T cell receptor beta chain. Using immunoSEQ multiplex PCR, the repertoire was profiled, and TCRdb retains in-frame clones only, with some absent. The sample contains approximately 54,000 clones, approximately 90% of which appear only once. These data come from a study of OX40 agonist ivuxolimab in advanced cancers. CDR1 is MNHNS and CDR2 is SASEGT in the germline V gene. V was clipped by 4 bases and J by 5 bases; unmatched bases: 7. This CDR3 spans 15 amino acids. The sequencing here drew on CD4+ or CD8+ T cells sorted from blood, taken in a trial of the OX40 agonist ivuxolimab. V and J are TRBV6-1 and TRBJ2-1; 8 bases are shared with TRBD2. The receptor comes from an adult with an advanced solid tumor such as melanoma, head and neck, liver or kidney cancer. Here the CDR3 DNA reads TGTGCCAGCAGTGTTTCGAGCGGGAGCAACAATGAGCAGTTCTTC. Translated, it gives CASSVSSGSNNEQFF.